The sequence of this T cell receptor beta chain was determined in a study of cytomegalovirus exposure and HLA in healthy donors. V dropped 5 bases and J dropped 1; count of bases not matched to a gene: 11. Looked up from germline, CDR1 is SQVTM and CDR2 is ANQGSEA. The CDR3 extends over 17 amino acids. A multiplex PCR was run with 60 Vbeta primers and 13 Jbeta primers. Clones were sequenced by immunoSEQ multiplex PCR, and TCRdb holds only the in-frame ones, with some missing. The sample has roughly 120,000 clones, approximately 80% seen once. Sequences were obtained from PBMCs. The TCR comes from a human donor in good health. This chain links TRBV29-1 with TRBJ1-1, with 12 bases aligning to TRBD1. The CDR3 DNA reads TGCAGCGTTAAGTTACCCGGGACAGGGGGCTCGAACACTGAAGCTTTCTTT. Encoded protein: CSVKLPGTGGSNTEAFF.